This T cell receptor (beta chain) was captured in a study of patients and donors after allogeneic stem cell transplantation. This clonotype was seen only a few times. One entry per CDR3 protein, called by TCRdb with MiXCR from the RT-PCR reads. The data hold about 960,000 distinct CDR3 sequences, with about 20% observed a single time. This CDR3 has 17 amino acids. The junction had 14 bases not matched to a gene; V was cut back by 4 bases and J by 11 bases. This TCR was recovered from a human donor who was either an allogeneic HSCT recipient or a stem cell or donor lymphocyte infusion donor (not recorded which). It is not recorded whose cells these are; they may come from a transplant donor. The chain carries TRBV12-3 or TRBV12-4 and TRBJ2-1; TRBD2 matches 13 bases. Material: blood, either unsorted or a sorted T cell fraction (not recorded which). In DNA form, the CDR3 reads TGTGCCAGCAGTTCACGGACTAGCGGGAGTAATCGCGGGAAGCAGTTCTTC. Protein product: CASSSRTSGSNRGKQFF.